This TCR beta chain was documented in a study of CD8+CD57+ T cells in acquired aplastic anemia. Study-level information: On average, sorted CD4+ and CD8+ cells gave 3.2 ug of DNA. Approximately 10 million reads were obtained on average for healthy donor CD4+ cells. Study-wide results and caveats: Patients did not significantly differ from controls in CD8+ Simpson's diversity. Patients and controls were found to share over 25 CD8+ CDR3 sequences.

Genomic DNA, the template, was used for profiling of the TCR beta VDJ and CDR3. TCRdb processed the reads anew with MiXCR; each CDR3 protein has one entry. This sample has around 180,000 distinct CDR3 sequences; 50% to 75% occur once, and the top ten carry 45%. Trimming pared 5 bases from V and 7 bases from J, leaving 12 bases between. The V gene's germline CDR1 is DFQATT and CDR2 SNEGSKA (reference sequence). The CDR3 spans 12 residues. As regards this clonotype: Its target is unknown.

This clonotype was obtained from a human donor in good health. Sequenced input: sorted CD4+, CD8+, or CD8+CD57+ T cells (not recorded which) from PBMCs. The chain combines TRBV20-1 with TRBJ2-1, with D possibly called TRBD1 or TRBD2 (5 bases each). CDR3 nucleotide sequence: TGCAGTGCTCCGGGGCGTTGGAATGAGCAGTTCTTC. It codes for CSAPGRWNEQFF.